This entry concerns a single T cell receptor beta chain. The target antigen is unknown. The length of the CDR3 is 13 residues. Germline V gene data show CDR1 as MDHEN and CDR2 as SYDVKM. V was shortened by 6 bases and J by 3 bases, with 12 bases between the two germline ends. This entry is derived from a study of vaccination effects on CD4 cells after COVID-19. Study results and limitations: The study dataset contains few convalescent patients and includes no early post-infection timepoints.

Libraries were prepared by immunoSEQ multiplex PCR; TCRdb keeps only in-frame clonotypes and omits some of them. The sample carries 50,000 to 65,000 clones, 60% to 75% recorded once. Viral peptide pools were used in the ViraFEST assay to expand antigen-specific CD4+ T cells, and sequencing came afterward. Researchers isolated CD4+ T cells once approximately ten days of culture had elapsed. Every participant took two doses of the BNT162b2 or mRNA-1273 vaccine. This sequence joins TRBV28 and TRBJ2-7, with D tentatively TRBD1 or TRBD2 (5 bases each). The TCR comes from a human donor who received a COVID-19 vaccine. Sequencing used CD4+ T cells from PBMCs cultured with HCoV-229E spike peptides, obtained after COVID-19 vaccination. CDR3 DNA: TGTGCCAGCAGAAGGCAGGGAGTCTACGAGCAGTACGTC. The encoded protein is CASRRQGVYEQYV.